Below, 11 T cell receptor beta chains from the same sample are listed, as sequenced in a study of Ad26.COV2.S vaccination and SARS-CoV-2 variants. Profiling relied on immunoSEQ multiplex PCR, and the TCRdb table lists in-frame clones only, not all of them. The table includes about 350,000 clones, roughly 90% detected once. Treatment given: around 19 received Ad26.COV2.S at low or high dose, single or two shots; 5 received placebo; per-sample allocation not given. The samples were gathered on day 63 after the first injection of vaccine or placebo. The sample was peripheral blood, taken in a trial of Ad26.COV2.S vaccine versus placebo. Receptors were obtained from a person aged 18-65 years who received the Ad26.COV2.S COVID-19 vaccine or a placebo.

Remarks on this clone: This sample also contains other DNA sequences that code for the same CDR3. The chain has TRBV5-4 and TRBJ1-3; D remains ambiguous. Trimming stripped 0 bases from V and 0 bases from J, with 4 bases between. This CDR3 contains 14 residues. The V gene's germline CDR1 is SGHNT and CDR2 YYREEE (reference sequence). CDR3 DNA sequence: TGTGCCAGCAGCTTGGGTAGCTCTGGAAACACCATATATTTT. Amino acid sequence: CASSLGSSGNTIYF.

J is TRBJ2-1 and V is TRBV19; unclear D gene. Trimming left V 7 bases short and J 3 bases short, with 4 bases between. Germline CDR1 is LNHDA and CDR2 is SQIVND (reference sequence). This CDR3 comprises 11 residues. CDR3 DNA sequence: TGTGCCAGTACGAACTACAATGAGCAGTTCTTC. Protein: CASTNYNEQFF.

This clone came up once. The V gene is TRBV4-1, the J gene TRBJ2-7; D possibly corresponds to TRBD1 (6 bases). The CDR3 totals 16 residues. Germline V gene lookup returns CDR1 MGHRA and CDR2 YSYEKL. The V end was cut by 0 bases, the J end by 0 bases, with 12 bases between. The CDR3 bases are TGCGCCAGCAGCCAAGATCGGGCACAGGGCTCCTACGAGCAGTACTTC. It encodes CASSQDRAQGSYEQYF.

The rearrangement joins TRBV6-1 to TRBJ2-3; 12 bases agree with TRBD2. V was clipped by 4 bases and J by 0 bases; unmatched bases: 11. Germline V gene sequence: CDR1 MNHNS, CDR2 SASEGT. The CDR3 has 19 amino acids. CDR3 protein: CASSALAGGRRSSTDTQYF. DNA for the CDR3: TGTGCCAGCAGTGCACTAGCGGGGGGCCGTCGATCTAGCACAGATACGCAGTATTTT.

The chain employs TRBV5-4 and TRBJ2-7; D may be TRBD2 (5 bases). Germline CDR1 is SGHNT and CDR2 is YYREEE (reference sequence). V was shortened by 4 bases and J by 3 bases, with 14 bases between the two germline ends. This CDR3 comprises 14 residues. The CDR3 DNA follows: TGTGCCAGCAGCCCATCCATGGGGAGCTACGAGCAGTACTTC. The encoded protein is CASSPSMGSYEQYF.

The chain employs TRBV7-9 and TRBJ1-4; D possibly corresponds to TRBD1 (5 bases). Germline CDR1 reads SEHNR; CDR2 reads FQNEAQ (reference sequence). The germline V and J ends were trimmed by 1 base and 3 bases, with 12 bases remaining between them. The CDR3 runs 16 residues. CDR3: CASSLVVRGANEKLFF. The CDR3 DNA is TGTGCCAGCAGCTTAGTGGTGCGGGGGGCTAATGAAAAACTGTTTTTT.

The chain is built from TRBV2 and TRBJ1-1; D is ambiguous. The CDR3 contains 14 residues. Between the trimmed V and J ends, which lost 7 bases and 1 base, there was a span of 13 bases. Germline V gene data show CDR1 as SNHLY and CDR2 as FYNNEI. In DNA, the CDR3 is TGTGCCAGCACCCTTCGGACGGGGAACACTGAAGCTTTCTTT. This sequence encodes CASTLRTGNTEAFF.

This clone was detected only a few times. This sequence joins TRBV28 and TRBJ1-5; D might be TRBD1 (5 bases). This CDR3 contains 15 residues. Germline CDR1 and CDR2: MDHEN and SYDVKM. With 1 base removed from V and 4 bases from J, the gap between germline ends came to 11 bases. The CDR3 bases are TGTGCCAGCAGTTTATTGGCCAGGGTTAATCAGCCCCAGCATTTT. The encoded protein is CASSLLARVNQPQHF.

This clone was found a few times. The sample carries other DNA sequences with the same CDR3. V and J are TRBV5-1 and TRBJ2-3, with TRBD2 matching 12 bases. The CDR3 runs to 16 residues. V shed 0 bases and J 1 base; nucleotides not matched to a gene: 0. Germline V lookup: CDR1 SGHRS, CDR2 YFSETQ. The CDR3 is CASSLGLAGGTDTQYF. As DNA, the CDR3 is TGCGCCAGCAGCTTGGGACTAGCGGGAGGCACAGATACGCAGTATTTT.

The chain carries TRBV4-2 and TRBJ2-7; 8 bases map to TRBD2. The V gene end was trimmed by 0 bases and the J gene end by 0 bases; junction bases not matched to a gene: 4. CDR1 LGHNA and CDR2 YNFKEQ come from the germline V gene. CDR3 length: 16 amino acids. The CDR3 is CASSQELAGTSYEQYF. The CDR3 DNA is TGTGCCAGCAGCCAAGAGCTAGCGGGTACCTCCTACGAGCAGTACTTC.

This chain links TRBV3-1 (or the pseudogene TRBV3-2) with TRBJ1-5; D is undetermined. V was shortened by 7 bases and J by 0 bases, with 10 bases between the two germline ends. This CDR3 spans 14 amino acids. Germline V CDR1 and CDR2: LGHDT, YNNKEL (reference sequence). Here the CDR3 reads CASITDGSNQPQHF. The DNA for the CDR3 is TGTGCCAGCATAACCGACGGTAGCAATCAGCCCCAGCATTTT.